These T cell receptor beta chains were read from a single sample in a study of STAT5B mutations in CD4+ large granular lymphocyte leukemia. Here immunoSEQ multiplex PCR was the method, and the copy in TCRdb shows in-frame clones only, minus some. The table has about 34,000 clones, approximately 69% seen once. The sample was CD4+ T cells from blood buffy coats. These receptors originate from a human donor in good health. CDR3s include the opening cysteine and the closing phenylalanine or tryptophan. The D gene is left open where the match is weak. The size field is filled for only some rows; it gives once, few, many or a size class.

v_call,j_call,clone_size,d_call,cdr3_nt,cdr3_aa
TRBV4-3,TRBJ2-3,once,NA,TGCGCCAGCAGCGAAGATTACGGGGTGGGATCATCGGATACGCAGTATTTT,CASSEDYGVGSSDTQYF
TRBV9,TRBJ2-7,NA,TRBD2,TGTGCCAGCAGCCCTAGCGGCTACGAGCAGTACTTC,CASSPSGYEQYF
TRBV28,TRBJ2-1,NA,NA,TGTGCCAGCAGTTTCCCCGGGACATTTAGGGAGCAGTTCTTC,CASSFPGTFREQFF
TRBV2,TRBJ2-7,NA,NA,TGTGCCAGCAGTGTAGGGGGCTACGAGCAGTACTTC,CASSVGGYEQYF
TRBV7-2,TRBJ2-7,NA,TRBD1,TGTGCCAGCAGCTCAGGGGGCGGCGACGAGCAGTACTTC,CASSSGGGDEQYF
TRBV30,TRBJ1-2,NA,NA,TGTGCCTGGCAATACGGGGCCTCTTTCCCCTATGGCTACACCTTC,CAWQYGASFPYGYTF
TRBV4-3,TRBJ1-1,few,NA,TGCGCCAGCAGCCAAGTTCCGCGACTCCAGAACACTGAAGCTTTCTTT,CASSQVPRLQNTEAFF
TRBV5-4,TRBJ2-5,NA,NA,TGTGCCAGCAGCTTGGGACGAGACGCGGAGACCCAGTACTTC,CASSLGRDAETQYF
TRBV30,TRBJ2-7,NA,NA,TGTGCCTCGACACGTGCCTCCTACGAGCAGTACTTC,CASTRASYEQYF
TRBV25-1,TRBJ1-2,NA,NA,TGTGCCAGCAGTGAAGGTTGGGGCTACACCTTC,CASSEGWGYTF
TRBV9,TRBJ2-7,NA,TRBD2,TGTGCCAGCAGCGTAGCGGCTAGCGGGGGCTATGAGCAGTACTTC,CASSVAASGGYEQYF
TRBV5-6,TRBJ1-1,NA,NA,TGTGCCAGCAGCTTGGTGGGGTCGAGGGCGACTGAAGCTTTCTTT,CASSLVGSRATEAFF
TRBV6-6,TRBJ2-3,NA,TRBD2,TGTGCCAGCAGTTACCCCGGGGGGGCAGATACGCAGTATTTT,CASSYPGGADTQYF
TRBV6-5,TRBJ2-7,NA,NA,TGTGCCAGCAGGGACCGCGGTGCCTACGAGCAGTACTTC,CASRDRGAYEQYF
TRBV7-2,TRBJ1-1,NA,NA,TGTGCCAGCAGCCTTCCAGGGAGGGGCACTGAAGCTTTCTTT,CASSLPGRGTEAFF
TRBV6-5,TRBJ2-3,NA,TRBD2,TGTGCCAGTGCGACTAGCGGGGGTATGAATACGCAGTATTTT,CASATSGGMNTQYF
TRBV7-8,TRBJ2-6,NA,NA,TGTGCCAGCAGCTTAGGGGCCATCTTTGGGGCCAACGTCCTGACTTTC,CASSLGAIFGANVLTF
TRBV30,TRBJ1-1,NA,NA,TGTGCCTGGAAGTTTGGGCCTTTGAACACTGAAGCTTTCTTT,CAWKFGPLNTEAFF
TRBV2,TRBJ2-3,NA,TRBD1,TGTGCCAGCAGAAGACAGGGTAGGACAGATACGCAGTATTTT,CASRRQGRTDTQYF
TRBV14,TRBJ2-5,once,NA,TGTGCCAGCAGCCGCCCACCTAATAGGGGTCGTCAAGAGACCCAGTACTTC,CASSRPPNRGRQETQYF
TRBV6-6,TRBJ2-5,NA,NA,TGTGCCAGCAGAGGGGAGACCCAGTACTTC,CASRGETQYF
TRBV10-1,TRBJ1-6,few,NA,TGCGCCAGCACTGCAGGTTGGAATTCACCCCTCCACTTT,CASTAGWNSPLHF
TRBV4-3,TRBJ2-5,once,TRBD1,TGCGCCAGCAGCCTGAGATTTCCGACAGGGCCGGAGACCCAGTACTTC,CASSLRFPTGPETQYF
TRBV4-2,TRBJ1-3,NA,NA,TGTGCCAGCAGCCAAGATCCCGGGAAGGCTGGAAACACCATATATTTT,CASSQDPGKAGNTIYF
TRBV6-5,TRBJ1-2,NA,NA,TGTGCCAGCGTCGGACGGGGGGACCGGGCCCGGGGCTACACCTTC,CASVGRGDRARGYTF
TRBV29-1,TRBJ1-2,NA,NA,TGCAGCGTAGGAAACACGGTTAACGGTGGCTACACCTTC,CSVGNTVNGGYTF
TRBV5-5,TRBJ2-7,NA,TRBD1,TGTGCCAGCACTTTACAGGGGGCGGAAATTCCGCAGGACGAGCAGTACTTC,CASTLQGAEIPQDEQYF
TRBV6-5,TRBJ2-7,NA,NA,TGTGCCAGCAGTGCGCTTAGATCCAACGAGCAGTACTTC,CASSALRSNEQYF
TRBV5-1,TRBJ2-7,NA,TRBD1,TGCGCCAGCAGCCAGGGACAGGGGGCGCGGGGCACCTACGAGCAGTACTTC,CASSQGQGARGTYEQYF